This is a list of T cell receptor beta chains from one sample in a study of T cell responses to AZD1222 COVID-19 vaccine. This table comes from immunoSEQ multiplex PCR, and its TCRdb copy is limited to in-frame clones, with some not included. The table records about 100,000 clones, 86% of them present only once. The sample was peripheral blood, taken on day 0 of AZD1222 vaccination. The receptor source for this set is an adult in good health. Each CDR3 is given with its conserved first and last residue. Size is omitted from some rows. Given values are once, few, many or a class for expanded clones.

>TRBV3-1/TRBV3-2|TRBJ1-6|.
CASRRADSYNSPLHF
>TRBV5-5|TRBJ1-5|.
CASSLTLGGDQPQHF
>TRBV2|TRBJ2-7|.
CASKDGGVGEQYF
>TRBV2|TRBJ1-4|few
CASSEASKLFF
>TRBV7-2|TRBJ1-1|once
CASSLSGYTEAFF
>TRBV29-1|TRBJ2-5|.
CSVEGRGEETQYF
>TRBV3-1/TRBV3-2|TRBJ2-1|.
CASSLVPYNEQFF
>TRBV7-9|TRBJ1-2|.
CASSLLEGARGYTF
>TRBV5-1|TRBJ2-6|.
CASSPRLAGASGANVLTF
>TRBV19|TRBJ2-5|once
CASSRSGQQETQYF
>TRBV27|TRBJ2-1|.
CASGRRHNNEQFF
>TRBV6-4|TRBJ1-6|.
CATSPGLPNSPLHF
>TRBV18|TRBJ1-1|.
CASSPQGPNTEAFF
>TRBV19|TRBJ1-2|.
CASSVVQGASPGGYTF
>TRBV10-3|TRBJ1-3|.
CATQDRANSGNTIYF
>TRBV27|TRBJ1-1|.
CASSLFTGNTEAFF
>TRBV9|TRBJ1-1|once
CASSVAEGAGTEAFF
>TRBV11-3|TRBJ2-2|.
CASSRSGSGANTGELFF
>TRBV4-1|TRBJ1-4|.
CASSTSGAGNEKLFF
>TRBV4-3|TRBJ1-6|.
CASSQDLGQAAPLHF
>TRBV12-3/TRBV12-4|TRBJ1-5|.
CASSLEGKGQHF
>TRBV5-1|TRBJ2-3|.
CASSLGASGGTDTQYF
>TRBV18|TRBJ2-7|.
CASSPPNSYEQYF
>TRBV7-9|TRBJ2-1|once
CASSFYAGGIYNEQFF
>TRBV6-5|TRBJ1-5|.
CASGGAGGQPQHF
>TRBV27|TRBJ1-2|few
CASSFGGSGYGYTF
>TRBV10-3|TRBJ1-5|.
CATCPGQGNQPQHF
>TRBV11-2|TRBJ1-1|few
CASSPGQGASPEAFF
>TRBV25-1|TRBJ1-1|.
CASSGQGPREAFF
>TRBV7-6|TRBJ1-2|once
CASSFSQVDTNYGYTF
>TRBV18|TRBJ1-3|.
CASSRGLGSGNTIYF
>TRBV7-9|TRBJ2-7|.
CASSKGLAGESYEQYF
>TRBV19|TRBJ2-1|.
CASSYGTDYNEQFF
>TRBV28|TRBJ2-7|.
CASTRGAAGTYEQYF
>TRBV6-2/TRBV6-3|TRBJ2-1|.
CASSSSVYNEQFF
>TRBV28|TRBJ1-5|once
CASSSPPQPQHF
>TRBV7-3|TRBJ2-2|few
CASSRGTDTGELFF
>TRBV29-1|TRBJ1-2|.
CSVAGDYGYTF
>TRBV3-1/TRBV3-2|TRBJ1-2|.
CASSQTDRGRSYTF
>TRBV30|TRBJ1-5|.
CAWSTGLRGPNQPQHF
>TRBV4-1|TRBJ1-1|.
CASSQEGQSYTEAFF
>TRBV12-5|TRBJ2-4|.
CASGLGTGAKNIQYF